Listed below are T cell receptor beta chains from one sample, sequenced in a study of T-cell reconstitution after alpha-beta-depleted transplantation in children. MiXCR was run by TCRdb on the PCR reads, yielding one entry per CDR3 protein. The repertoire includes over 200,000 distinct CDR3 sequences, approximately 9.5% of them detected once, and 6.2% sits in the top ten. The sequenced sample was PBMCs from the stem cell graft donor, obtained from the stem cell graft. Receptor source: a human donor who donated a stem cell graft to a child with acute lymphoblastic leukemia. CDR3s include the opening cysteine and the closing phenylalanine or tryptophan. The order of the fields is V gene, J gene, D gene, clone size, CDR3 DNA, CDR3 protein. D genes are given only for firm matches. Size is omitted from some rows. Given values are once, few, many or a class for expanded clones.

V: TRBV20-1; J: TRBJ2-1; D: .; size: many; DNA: TGCAGTGCTAACCTGTACAGGGGGGGCTACAATGAGCAGTTCTTC; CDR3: CSANLYRGGYNEQFF
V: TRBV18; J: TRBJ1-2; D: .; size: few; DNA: TGTGCCAGCTCACCACCGGCTCAGGGGATCTATGGCTACACCTTC; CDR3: CASSPPAQGIYGYTF
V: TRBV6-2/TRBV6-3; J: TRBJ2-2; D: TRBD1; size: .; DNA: TGTGCCAGCAGCAGAAGGACAGGGGGCCTATTCAACACCGGGGAGCTGTTTTTT; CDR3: CASSRRTGGLFNTGELFF
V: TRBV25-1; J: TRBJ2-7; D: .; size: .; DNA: TGTGCCAGCTCCCGGACGACAAACGAATACGAGCAGTACTTC; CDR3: CASSRTTNEYEQYF
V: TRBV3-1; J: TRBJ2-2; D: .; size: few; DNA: TGTGCCAGCAGCCAAGCGAGTGGGTCCGGGGAGCTGTTTTTT; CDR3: CASSQASGSGELFF
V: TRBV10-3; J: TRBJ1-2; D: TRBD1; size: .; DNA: TGTGCCATCAGCTTGGGGACAGCCGAAAACTATGGCTACACCTTC; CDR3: CAISLGTAENYGYTF
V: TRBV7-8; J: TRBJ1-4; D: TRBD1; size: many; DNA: TGTGCCAGCAGCTGGGGACAGACTAATGAAAAACTGTTTTTT; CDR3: CASSWGQTNEKLFF
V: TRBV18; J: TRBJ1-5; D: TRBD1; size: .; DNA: TGTGCCAGCTCACCTGGGATGACAGGGGATCAGCCCCAGCATTTT; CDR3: CASSPGMTGDQPQHF
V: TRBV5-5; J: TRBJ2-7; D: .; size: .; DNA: TGTGCCAGCAGCTTGGTAGGCAGGTCGTCCTACGAGCAGTACTTC; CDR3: CASSLVGRSSYEQYF
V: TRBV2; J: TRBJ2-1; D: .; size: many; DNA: TGTGCCAGCAGTGAAGAGCCGCGCCTGAACTACAATGAGCAGTTCTTC; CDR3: CASSEEPRLNYNEQFF
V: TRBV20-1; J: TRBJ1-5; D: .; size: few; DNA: TGCAGTGCTAGAGATATCCAGGGCAATCAGCCCCAGCATTTT; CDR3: CSARDIQGNQPQHF
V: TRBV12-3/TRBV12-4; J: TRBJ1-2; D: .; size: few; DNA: TGTGCCAGCAGGGGTTTCTATGGCTACACCTTC; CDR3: CASRGFYGYTF
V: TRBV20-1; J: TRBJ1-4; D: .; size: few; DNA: TGCAGTGCTTTACCGCCCTCAGGTCACACGGTTTATGAAAAACTGTTTTTT; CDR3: CSALPPSGHTVYEKLFF
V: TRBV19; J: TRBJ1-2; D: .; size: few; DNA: TGTGCCAGTAGTATCAACTACTATGGCTACACCTTC; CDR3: CASSINYYGYTF
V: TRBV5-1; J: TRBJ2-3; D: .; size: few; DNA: TGCGCCAGCAGCTGGGGGGGACAACGAACAGATACGCAGTATTTT; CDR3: CASSWGGQRTDTQYF
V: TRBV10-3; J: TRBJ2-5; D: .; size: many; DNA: TGTGCCATCAGTTACAGGGAGCAAGAGACCCAGTACTTC; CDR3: CAISYREQETQYF
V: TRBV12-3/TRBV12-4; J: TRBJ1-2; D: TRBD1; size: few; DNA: TGTGCCAGCAGTACAGACCGGGACAGATATGGCTACACCTTC; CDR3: CASSTDRDRYGYTF
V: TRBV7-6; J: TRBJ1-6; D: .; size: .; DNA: TGTGCCAGCAGCCCGCAGGAACGGTCACCCCTCCACTTT; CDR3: CASSPQERSPLHF
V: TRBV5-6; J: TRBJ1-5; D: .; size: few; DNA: TGTGCCAGCAGCTTATCGTTCCGGTCGCCCGGGATCAATCAGCCCCAGCATTTT; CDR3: CASSLSFRSPGINQPQHF
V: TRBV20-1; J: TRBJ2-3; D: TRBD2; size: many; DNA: TGCAGTGCTAGGGCGACTAGCGGGGGGGCCGGGCTCACAGATACGCAGTATTTT; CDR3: CSARATSGGAGLTDTQYF
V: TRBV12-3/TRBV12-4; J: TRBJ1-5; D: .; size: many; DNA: TGTGCCAGCAGTCGGGGTCAGCCCCAGCATTTT; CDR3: CASSRGQPQHF
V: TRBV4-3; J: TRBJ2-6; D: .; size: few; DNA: TGCGCCAGCAGCCAAGGGAGGGTAGGGGCCAACGTCCTGACTTTC; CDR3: CASSQGRVGANVLTF
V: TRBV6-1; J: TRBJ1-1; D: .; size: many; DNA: TGTGCCAGCAGTAAAGGGAGTCAAGACATGAACACTGAAGCTTTCTTT; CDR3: CASSKGSQDMNTEAFF
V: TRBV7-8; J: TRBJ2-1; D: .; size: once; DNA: TGTGCCAGCAGCTTAGCGATCTACAATGAGCAGTTCTTC; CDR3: CASSLAIYNEQFF
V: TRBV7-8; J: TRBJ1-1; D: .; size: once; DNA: TGTGCCAGCAGCCCGCCGGGGACGTCTATGAACACTGAAGCTTTCTTT; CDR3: CASSPPGTSMNTEAFF
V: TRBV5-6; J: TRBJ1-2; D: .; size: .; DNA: TGTGCCAGCAGCTCGGAGCGGGATGACCAGGAAAAATGGCTCTTGGACTATGGCTACACCTTC; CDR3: CASSSERDDQEKWLLDYGYTF
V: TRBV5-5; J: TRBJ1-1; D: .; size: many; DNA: TGTGCCAGCAGCTTAACAGGGCAACCGAACGCTGAAGCTTTCTTT; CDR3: CASSLTGQPNAEAFF
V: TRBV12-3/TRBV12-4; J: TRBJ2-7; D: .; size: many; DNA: TGTGCCAGCAGCACACATGCAACTTTCTCCTACGAGCAGTACTTC; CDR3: CASSTHATFSYEQYF
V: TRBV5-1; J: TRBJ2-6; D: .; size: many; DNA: TGCGCCAGCAGCTTGGGGGCGGACTTTAGTTCTGGGGCCAACGTCCTGACTTTC; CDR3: CASSLGADFSSGANVLTF
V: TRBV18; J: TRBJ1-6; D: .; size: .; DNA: TGTGCCAGCTCACCAGCGGATAATTCACCCCTCCACTTT; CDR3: CASSPADNSPLHF
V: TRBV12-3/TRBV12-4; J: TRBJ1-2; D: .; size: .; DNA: TGTGCCAGCAGCCTATGGGGGTTGGGCAGTAACTATGGCTACACCTTC; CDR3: CASSLWGLGSNYGYTF
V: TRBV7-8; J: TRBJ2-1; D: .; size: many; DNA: TGTGCCAGCAGCTTGAGCCCGCACGGCAGCAATGAGCAGTTCTTC; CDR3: CASSLSPHGSNEQFF
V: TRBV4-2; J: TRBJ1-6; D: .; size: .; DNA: TGTGCCAGCAGCCAAGAGGAACCCAGTGGAATCCCCCACTTT; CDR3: CASSQEEPSGIPHF
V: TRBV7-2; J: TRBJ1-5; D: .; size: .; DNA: TGTGCCAGCAGCCCCAGGACTCGAGAGGCCCAGCATTTT; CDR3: CASSPRTREAQHF
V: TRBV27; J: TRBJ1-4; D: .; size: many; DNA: TGTGCCAGCAGTTTATACCGGGGCATGGATGAAAAACTGTTTTTT; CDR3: CASSLYRGMDEKLFF
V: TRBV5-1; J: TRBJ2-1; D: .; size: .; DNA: TGCGCCAGCAGCCAATTAGGCCCCCCTCAAAGCTCCTACAATGAGCAGTTCTTC; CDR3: CASSQLGPPQSSYNEQFF
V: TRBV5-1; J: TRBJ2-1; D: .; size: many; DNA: TGCGCCAGCAGCTTGGAGCTCGGGACCGAGGTGTACAATGAGCAGTTCTTC; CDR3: CASSLELGTEVYNEQFF
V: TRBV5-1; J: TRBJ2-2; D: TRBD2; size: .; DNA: TGCGCCAGCAGCATGGGACTAGCGGGGCTCGGGGAGCTGTTTTTT; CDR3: CASSMGLAGLGELFF
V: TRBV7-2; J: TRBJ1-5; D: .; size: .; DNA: TGTGCCAGCAGCTATCCCACCGGGACCTTAGGTGGTCAGCCCCAGCATTTT; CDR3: CASSYPTGTLGGQPQHF
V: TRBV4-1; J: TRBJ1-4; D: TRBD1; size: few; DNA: TGCGCCAGCAGCCAAGGGGACAGGGATAGTGAAAAACTGTTTTTT; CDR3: CASSQGDRDSEKLFF
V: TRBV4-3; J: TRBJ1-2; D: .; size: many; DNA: TGCGCCAGCAGCCAAGAGGTTTATGGGAATAACTATGGCTACACCTTC; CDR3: CASSQEVYGNNYGYTF
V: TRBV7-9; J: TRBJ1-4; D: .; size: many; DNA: TGTGCCAGCAGCCGCAGTGGGGGGCGGGGACATGAAAAACTGTTTTTT; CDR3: CASSRSGGRGHEKLFF
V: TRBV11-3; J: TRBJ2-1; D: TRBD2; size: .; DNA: TGTGCCAGCAGCTTTAGCGGGGGGACAACATGGGAGCAGTTCTTC; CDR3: CASSFSGGTTWEQFF
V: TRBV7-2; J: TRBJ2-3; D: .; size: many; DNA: TGTGCCAGCAGCTCCCCGAGCACAGATACGCAGTATTTT; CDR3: CASSSPSTDTQYF
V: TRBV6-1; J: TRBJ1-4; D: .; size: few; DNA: TGTGCCAGCAGTGTGATCGGCGGGGGCGGTGAAAAACTGTTTTTT; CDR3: CASSVIGGGGEKLFF
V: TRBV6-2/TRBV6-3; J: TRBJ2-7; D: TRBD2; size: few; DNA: TGTGCCAGCAGTTCGAGCGGGGATTACTACGAGCAGTACTTC; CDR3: CASSSSGDYYEQYF
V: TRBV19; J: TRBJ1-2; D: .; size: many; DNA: TGTGCCAGTAGTAACCTCATTACGGACGGCAGTCCCTATGGCTACACCTTC; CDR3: CASSNLITDGSPYGYTF
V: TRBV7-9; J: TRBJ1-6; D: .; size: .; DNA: TGTGCCAGCGTAGAGGGCCCTTCACCCCTCCACTTT; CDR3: CASVEGPSPLHF
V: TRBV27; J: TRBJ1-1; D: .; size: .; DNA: TGTGCCAGCAGCCCTAGCGGGGTGGGTCCTGAAGCTTTCTTT; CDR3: CASSPSGVGPEAFF
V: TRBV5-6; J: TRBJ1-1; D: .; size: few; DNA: TGTGCCAGCAGCTTTCAACGGGGAGACACTGAAGCTTTCTTT; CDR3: CASSFQRGDTEAFF
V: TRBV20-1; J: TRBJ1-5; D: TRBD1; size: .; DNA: TGCAGTGCTAATAGACAGGGTCGAAATAGCAATCAGCCCCAGCATTTT; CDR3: CSANRQGRNSNQPQHF
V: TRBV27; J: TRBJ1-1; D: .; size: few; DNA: TGTGCCAGCCGCGCCTTTGGGACTGAAGCTTTCTTT; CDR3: CASRAFGTEAFF
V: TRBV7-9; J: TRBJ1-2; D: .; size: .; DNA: TGTGCCAGCAGCTCCACGGGGGGCAGGGGATTATATGGCTACACCTTC; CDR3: CASSSTGGRGLYGYTF
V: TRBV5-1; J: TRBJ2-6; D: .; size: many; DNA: TGCGCCAGCAGCTTACAATCTGGCTCCGGGGCCAACGTCCTGACTTTC; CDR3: CASSLQSGSGANVLTF
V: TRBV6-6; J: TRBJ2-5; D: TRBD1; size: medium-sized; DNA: TGTGCCAGCAGCCTACACCGGGACAGCGGATCTGAAGAGACCCAGTACTTC; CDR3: CASSLHRDSGSEETQYF
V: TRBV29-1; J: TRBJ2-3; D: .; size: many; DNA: TGCAGCGGGATGACAGTAACAGATACGCAGTATTTT; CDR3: CSGMTVTDTQYF
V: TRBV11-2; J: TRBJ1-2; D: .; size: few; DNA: TGTGCCAGCAGCTTAACCAACAGGGCTGGCTACACCTTC; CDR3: CASSLTNRAGYTF
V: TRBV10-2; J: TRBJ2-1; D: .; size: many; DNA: TGCGCCAGCAGTGAAGATGTGGCCGGTGAGCAGTTCTTC; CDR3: CASSEDVAGEQFF
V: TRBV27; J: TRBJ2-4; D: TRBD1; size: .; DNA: TGTGCCAGCAGTTTATCGACGGACAGGGGAAACATTCAGTACTTC; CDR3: CASSLSTDRGNIQYF